This paragraph covers one T cell receptor (beta chain) sequence. This specimen comes from a study of patients and donors after allogeneic stem cell transplantation. One entry per CDR3 protein results from TCRdb running MiXCR on the RT-PCR reads. Here the sample spans roughly 26,000 distinct CDR3 sequences, 8.1% being singletons. This CDR3 has 16 amino acids. After removal of 4 bases from V and 3 bases from J, the junction contained 11 bases not matched to a gene. The sequence came from a human donor who was either an allogeneic HSCT recipient or a stem cell or donor lymphocyte infusion donor (not recorded which). It is not recorded whose cells these are; they may come from a transplant donor. The chain carries TRBV12-3 or TRBV12-4 and TRBJ1-2; 7 bases are shared with TRBD1. The source material was blood, either unsorted or a sorted T cell fraction (not recorded which). This chain's CDR3 is CASSSKTGSTDYGYTF. CDR3 sequence (DNA): TGTGCCAGCAGTTCTAAGACAGGGTCGACTGACTATGGCTACACCTTC.